This TCR beta chain comes out of a study of neoadjuvant anti-PD-1 for oral cavity cancer. Regarding the study as a whole: With a few patients per group, TCR findings need larger cohorts. Larger post-treatment preexisting tumor clones tracked with greater tumor shrinkage.

Profiled with immunoSEQ multiplex PCR; TCRdb holds only in-frame clones, not every one. The sample lists tens of thousands of clones, more than 35% occurring once. The V and J ends lost 2 bases and 3 bases respectively, with 8 bases between them. CDR3 length: 13 residues. Per the germline V gene, CDR1 is SGHRS and CDR2 is YFSETQ. As for this clone: The antigen is unknown.

Specified time point: after neoadjuvant nivolumab, at surgical resection. The TCR comes from a person aged 35-79 years with oral cavity squamous cell carcinoma. The rearrangement uses TRBV5-1 and TRBJ1-1, with unresolved D. Source: tumor tissue, taken after nivolumab (anti-PD-1) treatment. CDR3 in amino acids: CASSFNFDTEAFF. Here the CDR3 DNA reads TGCGCCAGCAGCTTCAATTTCGACACTGAAGCTTTCTTT.